Presented here are 9 T cell receptor beta chains from one specimen sequenced in a study of read filtering for tumor transcriptome and immune sequencing. Molecular barcoded adaptors covering alpha/delta and beta/gamma chains were used on about 0.4 ug RNA. MiXCR, run by TCRdb on the reads, gives a single entry per CDR3 protein. The table shows approximately 41,000 distinct CDR3 sequences, with roughly 12% occurring only once. Sequenced material: a population of CD138-negative cells sorted from bone marrow. The source of these receptors is a donor at least 40 years old with multiple myeloma.

Many counts were recorded for this clonotype. The rearrangement joins TRBV29-1 to TRBJ1-5; 7 nucleotides agree with TRBD1. Germline trimming cut 7 bases from V and 4 bases from J; bases unmatched to any gene: 7. The CDR3 covers 13 residues. The germline V gene has CDR1 SQVTM and CDR2 ANQGSEA. CDR3 protein: CSAGQDPNQPQHF. CDR3 DNA: TGCAGCGCCGGACAGGATCCTAATCAGCCCCAGCATTTT.

The table lists this clonotype with many counts. The V gene is TRBV27, the J gene TRBJ2-5; the match to TRBD2 covers 7 bases. The CDR3 consists of 14 residues. Germline V lookup: CDR1 MNHEY, CDR2 SMNVEV (reference sequence). With V trimmed by 4 bases and J by 5 bases, 7 bases remained unmatched. The CDR3 reads CASSSAGVGETQYF. The CDR3 nucleotides are TGTGCCAGCAGTTCCGCGGGAGTTGGGGAGACCCAGTACTTC.

This clonotype appeared a few times. The chain employs TRBV6-2 or TRBV6-3 and TRBJ2-7; 8 nucleotides line up with TRBD1. Germline values: CDR1 MNHEY, CDR2 SVGEGT. This CDR3 has 18 residues. The junction had 27 bases not matched to a gene; V was cut back by 5 bases and J by 12 bases. This CDR3 reads CASSGRQGSHSSGARGYF. CDR3 coding DNA: TGTGCCAGCAGTGGACGACAGGGGTCGCATTCCTCCGGGGCGCGAGGGTACTTC.

This clonotype came up many times. The rearrangement joins TRBV5-1 to TRBJ2-7; TRBD2 might be the D (5 bases). Germline V lookup: CDR1 SGHRS, CDR2 YFSETQ. Trimming removed 5 bases at V and 1 base at J, with 13 bases between. This CDR3 region has 14 residues. The CDR3: CASRPSGVSYEQYF. The CDR3 DNA reads TGCGCCAGCAGACCTTCCGGGGTTTCCTACGAGCAGTACTTC.

Regarding this clonotype: No conserved phenylalanine or tryptophan is present at the end of the CDR3, so a read error is the likely explanation. V and J are TRBV3-1 and TRBJ1-3; D ambiguous. Germline V gene lookup returns CDR1 LGHDT and CDR2 YNNKEL (reference sequence). This CDR3 has 14 residues. Trimming cost V 0 bases and J 10 bases, with 13 bases left between them. DNA of the CDR3: TGTGCCAGCAGCCAAGACGGAAGGGTATGGACCATATATCTT. This encodes CASSQDGRVWTIYL.

In the case of this clonotype: This likely stems from a read error, as it lies one base from a far larger clone. The CDR3 spells CACSFEGGRYEQYF. In nucleotides, the CDR3 is TGTGCCTGCAGTTTTGAGGGAGGCCGGTACGAGCAGTACTTC. V and J are TRBV12-3 or TRBV12-4 and TRBJ2-7; weak D call: TRBD2 (6 bases). The CDR3 runs to 14 residues.

This clonotype was counted between two and nine times. The gene calls are TRBV14 and TRBJ2-1, with TRBD2 matching over 9 bases. Germline V gene lookup returns CDR1 SGHDN and CDR2 FVKESK. The CDR3 extends over 14 amino acids. V shed 4 bases and J 8 bases; nucleotides not matched to a gene: 6. The CDR3 coding sequence is TGTGCCAGCAGCCTAGCGGGAGTGTTGGATGAGCAGTTCTTC. Translated, it gives CASSLAGVLDEQFF.

This clonotype was counted at least ten times. The chain couples TRBV5-1 to TRBJ2-7; tentatively, D is TRBD2 (5 bases). Trimming stripped 0 bases from V and 3 bases from J, with 13 bases between. This CDR3 contains 15 residues. CDR1 is SGHRS, CDR2 YFSETQ, per germline. The DNA for the CDR3 is TGCGCCAGCAGCTTGGGACTACCGCGGTACTACGAGCAGTACTTC. Protein product: CASSLGLPRYYEQYF.

This clonotype was detected ten times or more. The V and J genes are TRBV7-2 and TRBJ2-1; 8 nucleotides match TRBD2. The CDR3 sequence is 16 residues long. Germline-derived CDR1 and CDR2 are SGHTA and FQGNSA. With V trimmed by 5 bases and J by 2 bases, 8 bases remained unmatched. CDR3 in amino acids: CASSRWGSGTYNEQFF. In DNA form, the CDR3 reads TGTGCCAGCAGCCGCTGGGGTAGCGGGACCTACAATGAGCAGTTCTTC.